The source of this T cell receptor beta chain is a study of blood T cell repertoires in COVID-19. Study-level information: T cells, B-cell-depleted T cells, or PBMCs provided the cDNA or gDNA that served as material.

This CDR3 region has 14 residues. Germline V gene lookup returns CDR1 MDHEN and CDR2 SYDVKM. Trimming took off 5 bases at V and 1 base at J, with 11 bases between the two ends. In the original analysis: Reference gene primers were amplified, and this amplification served to estimate nucleated cell counts. TCRdb's table, derived via immunoSEQ multiplex PCR, lists solely in-frame clones and lacks some. V and J calls and clone size come straight from that table; D and trimming were deduced from the DNA. The profile shows 220,000 or so clones, about 85% of them singletons. The source material was peripheral blood. This TCR was sampled from a man aged 50 to 60 who had recovered from COVID-19. This chain links TRBV28 with TRBJ1-2; D not resolved. CDR3 amino acids: CASSPPQVNYGYTF. CDR3 in DNA: TGTGCCAGCAGTCCGCCCCAGGTTAACTATGGCTACACCTTC.